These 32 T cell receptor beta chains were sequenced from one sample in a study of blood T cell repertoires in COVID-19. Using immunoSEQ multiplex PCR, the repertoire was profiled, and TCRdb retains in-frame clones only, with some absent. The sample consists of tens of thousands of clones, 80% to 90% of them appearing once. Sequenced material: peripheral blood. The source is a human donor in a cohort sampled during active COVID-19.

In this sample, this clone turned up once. The chain's CDR3 is CASSHTYEQYF. CDR3 in DNA: TGTGCCAGCAGCCACACCTACGAGCAGTACTTC. The rearrangement uses TRBV7-2 and TRBJ2-7; D is unresolved. The CDR3 is made up of 11 amino acids. Per germline, CDR1 SGHTA and CDR2 FQGNSA. Trimming removed 5 bases from V and 2 bases from J, with 4 bases in between.

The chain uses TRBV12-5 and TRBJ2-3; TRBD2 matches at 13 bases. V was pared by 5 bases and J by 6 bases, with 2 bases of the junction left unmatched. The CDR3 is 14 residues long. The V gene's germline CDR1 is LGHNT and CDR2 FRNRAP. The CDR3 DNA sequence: TGTGCTAGTGGTCGGACTAGCGGGGGTGATACGCAGTATTTT. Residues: CASGRTSGGDTQYF. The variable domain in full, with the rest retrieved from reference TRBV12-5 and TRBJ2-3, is DARVTQTPRHKVTEMGQEVTMRCQPILGHNTVFWYRQTMMQGLELLAYFRNRAPLDDSGMPKDRFSAEMPDATLATLKIQPSEPRDSAVYFCASGRTSGGDTQYFGPGTRLTVL.

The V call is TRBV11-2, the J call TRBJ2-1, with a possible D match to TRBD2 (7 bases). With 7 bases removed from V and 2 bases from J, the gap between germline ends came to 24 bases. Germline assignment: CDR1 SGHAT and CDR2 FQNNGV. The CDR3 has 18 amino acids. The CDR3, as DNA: TGTGCCAGCACCATCCTCGGGGGGCGCAAGCCGCCCTACAATGAGCAGTTCTTC. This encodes CASTILGGRKPPYNEQFF. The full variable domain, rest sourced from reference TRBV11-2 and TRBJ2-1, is EAGVAQSPRYKIIEKRQSVAFWCNPISGHATLYWYQQILGQGPKLLIQFQNNGVVDDSQLPKDRFSAERLKGVDSTLKIQPAKLEDSAVYLCASTILGGRKPPYNEQFFGPGTRLTVL.

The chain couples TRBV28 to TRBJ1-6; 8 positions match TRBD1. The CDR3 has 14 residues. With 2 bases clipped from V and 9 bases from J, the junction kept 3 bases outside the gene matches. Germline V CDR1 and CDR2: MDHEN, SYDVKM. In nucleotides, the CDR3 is TGTGCCAGCAGTTTACGGACAGGGCTTTCACCCCTCCACTTT. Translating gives CASSLRTGLSPLHF.

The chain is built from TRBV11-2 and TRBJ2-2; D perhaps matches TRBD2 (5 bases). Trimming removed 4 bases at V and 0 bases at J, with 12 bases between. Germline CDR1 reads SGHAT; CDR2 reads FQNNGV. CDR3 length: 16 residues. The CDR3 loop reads CASSSGVLSNTGELFF. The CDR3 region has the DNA TGTGCCAGCAGCTCCGGGGTCCTCTCGAACACCGGGGAGCTGTTTTTT. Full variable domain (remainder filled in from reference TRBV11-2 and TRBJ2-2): EAGVAQSPRYKIIEKRQSVAFWCNPISGHATLYWYQQILGQGPKLLIQFQNNGVVDDSQLPKDRFSAERLKGVDSTLKIQPAKLEDSAVYLCASSSGVLSNTGELFFGEGSRLTVL.

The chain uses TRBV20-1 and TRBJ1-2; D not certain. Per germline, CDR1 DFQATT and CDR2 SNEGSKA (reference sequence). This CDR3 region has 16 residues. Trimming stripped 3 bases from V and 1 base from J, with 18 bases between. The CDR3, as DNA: TGCAGTGCTAGTCCCCGGACGGGGTTCCTTAACTATGGCTACACCTTC. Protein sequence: CSASPRTGFLNYGYTF.

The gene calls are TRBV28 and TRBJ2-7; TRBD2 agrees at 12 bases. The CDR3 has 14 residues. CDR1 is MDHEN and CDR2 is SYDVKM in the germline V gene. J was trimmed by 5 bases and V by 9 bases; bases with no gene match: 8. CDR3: CASRLAGGPHEQYF. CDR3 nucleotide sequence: TGTGCCAGTCGGCTAGCGGGAGGGCCCCACGAGCAGTACTTC.

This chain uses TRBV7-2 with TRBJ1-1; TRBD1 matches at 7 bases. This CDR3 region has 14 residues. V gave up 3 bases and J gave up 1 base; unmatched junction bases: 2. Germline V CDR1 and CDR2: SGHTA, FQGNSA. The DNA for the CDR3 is TGTGCCAGCAGCTTGGAGGGGGCGAACACTGAAGCTTTCTTT. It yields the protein CASSLEGANTEAFF.

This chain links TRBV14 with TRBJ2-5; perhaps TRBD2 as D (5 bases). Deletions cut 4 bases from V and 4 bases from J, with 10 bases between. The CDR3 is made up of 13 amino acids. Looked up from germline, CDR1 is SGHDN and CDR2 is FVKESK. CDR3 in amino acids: CASSRRVRETQYF. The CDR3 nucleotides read TGTGCCAGCAGCCGGCGGGTTCGAGAGACCCAGTACTTC.

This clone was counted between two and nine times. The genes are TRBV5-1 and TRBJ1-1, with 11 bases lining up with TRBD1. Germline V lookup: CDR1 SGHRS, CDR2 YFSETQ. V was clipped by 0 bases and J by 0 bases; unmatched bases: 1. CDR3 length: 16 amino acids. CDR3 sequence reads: CASSLVGQGVNTEAFF. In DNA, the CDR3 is TGCGCCAGCAGCTTGGTGGGACAGGGGGTGAACACTGAAGCTTTCTTT.

The CDR3 DNA follows: TGTGCCTGGAGTAGACAGGGGCTAGGCTATGGCTACACCTTC. This translates into CAWSRQGLGYGYTF. The gene calls are TRBV30 and TRBJ1-2; the match to TRBD1 covers 8 bases. The J segment lost 4 bases and the V segment lost 2 bases, leaving 6 bases of the junction unmatched. Germline V gene sequence: CDR1 GTSNPN, CDR2 SVGIG (reference sequence). This CDR3 is 14 amino acids long.

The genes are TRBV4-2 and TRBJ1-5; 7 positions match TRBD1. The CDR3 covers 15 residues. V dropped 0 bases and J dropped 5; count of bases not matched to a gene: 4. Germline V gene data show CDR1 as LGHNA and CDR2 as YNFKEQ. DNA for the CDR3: TGTGCCAGCAGCCAAGATGAACAGGGGCATCAGCCCCAGCATTTT. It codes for CASSQDEQGHQPQHF.

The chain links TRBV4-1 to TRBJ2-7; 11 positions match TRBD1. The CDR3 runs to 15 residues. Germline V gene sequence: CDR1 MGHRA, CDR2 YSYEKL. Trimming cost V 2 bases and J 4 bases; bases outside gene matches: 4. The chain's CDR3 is CASSQNRDRGYEQYF. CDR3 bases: TGCGCCAGCAGCCAAAACCGGGACAGGGGGTACGAGCAGTACTTC.

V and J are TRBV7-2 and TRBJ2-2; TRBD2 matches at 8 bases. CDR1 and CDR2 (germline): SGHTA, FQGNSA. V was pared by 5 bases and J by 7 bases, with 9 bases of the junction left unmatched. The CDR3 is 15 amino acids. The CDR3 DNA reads TGTGCCAGCAGCCCTCGGGGGGGCCTAGGCGGGGAGCTGTTTTTT. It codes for CASSPRGGLGGELFF.

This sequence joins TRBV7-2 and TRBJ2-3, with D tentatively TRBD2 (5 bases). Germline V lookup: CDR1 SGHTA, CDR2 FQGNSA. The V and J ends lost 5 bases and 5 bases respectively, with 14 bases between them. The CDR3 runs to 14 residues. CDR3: CASSTRQGGDTQYF. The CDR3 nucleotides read TGTGCCAGCAGCACGCGCCAAGGAGGAGATACGCAGTATTTT.

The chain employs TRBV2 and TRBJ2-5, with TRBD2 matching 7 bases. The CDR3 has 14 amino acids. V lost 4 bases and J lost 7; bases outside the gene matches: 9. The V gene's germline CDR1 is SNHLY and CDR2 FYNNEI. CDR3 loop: CASSASGTISTQYF. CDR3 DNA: TGTGCCAGCAGTGCCTCCGGGACTATATCGACCCAGTACTTC.

CDR3 nucleotide sequence: TGTGCCTGGAGTACAGACCTTAACTATGGCTACACCTTC. The encoded protein is CAWSTDLNYGYTF. V is TRBV30 and J is TRBJ1-2; D is ambiguous. From germline, CDR1 is GTSNPN and CDR2 SVGIG (reference sequence). Deletions cut 2 bases from V and 1 base from J, with 8 bases between. CDR3 size: 13 residues.

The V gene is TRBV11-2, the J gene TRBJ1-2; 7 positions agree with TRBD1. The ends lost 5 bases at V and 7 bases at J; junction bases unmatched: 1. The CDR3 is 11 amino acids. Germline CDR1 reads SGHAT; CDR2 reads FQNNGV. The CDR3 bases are TGTGCCAGCAGCGACAGGGTTGGCTACACCTTC. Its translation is CASSDRVGYTF. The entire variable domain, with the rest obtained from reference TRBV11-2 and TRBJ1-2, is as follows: EAGVAQSPRYKIIEKRQSVAFWCNPISGHATLYWYQQILGQGPKLLIQFQNNGVVDDSQLPKDRFSAERLKGVDSTLKIQPAKLEDSAVYLCASSDRVGYTFGSGTRLTVV.

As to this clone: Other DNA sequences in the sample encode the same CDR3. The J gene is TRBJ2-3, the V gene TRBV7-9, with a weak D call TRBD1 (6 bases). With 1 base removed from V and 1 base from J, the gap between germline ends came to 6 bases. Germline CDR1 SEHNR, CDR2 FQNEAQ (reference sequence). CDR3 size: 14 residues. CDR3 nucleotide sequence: TGTGCCAGCAGCTTAGGGACAGGCACAGATACGCAGTATTTT. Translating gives CASSLGTGTDTQYF.

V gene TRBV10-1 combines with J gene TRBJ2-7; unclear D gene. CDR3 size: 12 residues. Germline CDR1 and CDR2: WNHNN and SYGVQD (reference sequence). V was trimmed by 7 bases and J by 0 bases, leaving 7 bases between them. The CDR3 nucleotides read TGCGCCAGCACAAGCAACTCCTACGAGCAGTACTTC. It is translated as CASTSNSYEQYF.

The CDR3 region has the DNA TGTGCCAGCAGCGCCATCAAATCTGGGGCCAACGTCCTGACTTTC. Amino acid sequence: CASSAIKSGANVLTF. This chain connects TRBV9 to TRBJ2-6; D is unresolved. Per germline, CDR1 SGDLS and CDR2 YYNGEE. This CDR3 comprises 15 residues. V was shortened by 3 bases and J by 1 base, with 8 bases between the two germline ends.

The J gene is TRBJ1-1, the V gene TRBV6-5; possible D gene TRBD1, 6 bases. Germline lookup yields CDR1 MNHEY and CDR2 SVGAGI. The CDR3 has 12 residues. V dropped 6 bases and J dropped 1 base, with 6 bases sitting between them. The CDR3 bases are TGTGCCAGCAGACAGGGGAACACTGAAGCTTTCTTT. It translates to CASRQGNTEAFF.

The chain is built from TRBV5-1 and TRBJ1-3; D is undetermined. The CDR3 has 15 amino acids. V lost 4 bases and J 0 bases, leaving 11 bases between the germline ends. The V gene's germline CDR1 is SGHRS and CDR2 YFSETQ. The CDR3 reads CASSTGGVSGNTIYF. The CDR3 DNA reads TGCGCCAGCAGCACCGGCGGGGTCTCTGGAAACACCATATATTTT.

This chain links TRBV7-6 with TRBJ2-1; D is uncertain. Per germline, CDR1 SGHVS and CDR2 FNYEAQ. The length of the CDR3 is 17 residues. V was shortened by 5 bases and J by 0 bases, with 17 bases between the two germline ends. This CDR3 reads CASSLSEWRSSYNEQFF. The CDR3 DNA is TGTGCCAGCAGCCTTTCGGAGTGGCGGAGCTCCTACAATGAGCAGTTCTTC. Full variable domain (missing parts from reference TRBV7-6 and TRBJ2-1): GAGVSQSPRYKVTKRGQDVALRCDPISGHVSLYWYRQALGQGPEFLTYFNYEAQQDKSGLPNDRFSAERPEGSISTLTIQRTEQRDSAMYRCASSLSEWRSSYNEQFFGPGTRLTVL.

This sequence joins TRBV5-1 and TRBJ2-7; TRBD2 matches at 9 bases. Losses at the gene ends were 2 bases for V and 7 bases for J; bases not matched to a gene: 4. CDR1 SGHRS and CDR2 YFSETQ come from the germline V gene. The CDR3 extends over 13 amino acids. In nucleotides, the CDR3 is TGCGCCAGCAGCTTTGGGCGGGAGGGAGAGCAGTACTTC. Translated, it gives CASSFGREGEQYF.

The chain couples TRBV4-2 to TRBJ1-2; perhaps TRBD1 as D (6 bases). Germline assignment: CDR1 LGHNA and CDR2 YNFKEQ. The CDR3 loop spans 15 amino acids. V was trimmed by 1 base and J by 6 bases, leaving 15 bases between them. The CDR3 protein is CASSQVSGGADGYTF. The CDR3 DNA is TGTGCCAGCAGCCAAGTGTCTGGGGGCGCAGATGGCTACACCTTC.

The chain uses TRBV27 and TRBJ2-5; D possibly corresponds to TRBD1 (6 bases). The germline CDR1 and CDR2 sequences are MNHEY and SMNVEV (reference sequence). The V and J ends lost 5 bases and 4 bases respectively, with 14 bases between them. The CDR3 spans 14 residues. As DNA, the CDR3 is TGTGCCAGCAGTCCGCGGACAGTTGGAGAGACCCAGTACTTC. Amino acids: CASSPRTVGETQYF.

The CDR3 sequence is CASSISRQWYPGNTIYF. CDR3 DNA: TGTGCCAGTAGTATATCTAGACAGTGGTATCCTGGAAACACCATATATTTT. The chain carries TRBV19 and TRBJ1-3, with a possible D match to TRBD1 (5 bases). Germline V gives CDR1 LNHDA, CDR2 SQIVND (reference sequence). This CDR3 region has 17 residues. Between the trimmed V and J ends, which lost 2 bases and 2 bases, there was a span of 16 bases.

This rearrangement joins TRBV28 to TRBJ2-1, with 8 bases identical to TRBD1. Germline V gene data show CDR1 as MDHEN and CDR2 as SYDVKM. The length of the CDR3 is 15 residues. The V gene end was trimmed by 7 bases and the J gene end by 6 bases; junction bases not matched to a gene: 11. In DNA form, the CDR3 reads TGTGCCAGCACCACCTTCCCTACAGGGGGCAATGAGCAGTTCTTC. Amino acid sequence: CASTTFPTGGNEQFF.

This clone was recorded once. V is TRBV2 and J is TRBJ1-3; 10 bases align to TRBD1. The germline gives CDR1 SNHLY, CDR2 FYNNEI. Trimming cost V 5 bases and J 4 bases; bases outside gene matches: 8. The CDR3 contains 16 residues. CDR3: CASSQSGTGVGNTIYF. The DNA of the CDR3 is TGTGCCAGCAGTCAAAGCGGGACAGGGGTAGGAAACACCATATATTTT.

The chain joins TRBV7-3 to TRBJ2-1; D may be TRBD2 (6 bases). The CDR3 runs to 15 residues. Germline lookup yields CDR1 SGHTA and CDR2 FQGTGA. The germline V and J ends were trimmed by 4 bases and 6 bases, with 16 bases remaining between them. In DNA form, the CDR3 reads TGTGCCAGCAGCTATGGCGGGACCGGCATCAATGAGCAGTTCTTC. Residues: CASSYGGTGINEQFF. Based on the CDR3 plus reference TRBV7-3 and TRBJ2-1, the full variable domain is GAGVSQTPSNKVTEKGKYVELRCDPISGHTALYWYRQSLGQGPEFLIYFQGTGAADDSGLPNDRFFAVRPEGSVSTLKIQRTERGDSAVYLCASSYGGTGINEQFFGPGTRLTVL.

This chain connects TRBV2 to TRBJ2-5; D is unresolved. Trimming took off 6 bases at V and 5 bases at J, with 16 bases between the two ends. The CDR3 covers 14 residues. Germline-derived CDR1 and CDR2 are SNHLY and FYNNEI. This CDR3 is CASRTDLNRETQYF. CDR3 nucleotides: TGTGCCAGCAGAACCGACTTGAACCGGGAGACCCAGTACTTC.